Sequencing of this TCR beta chain was carried out in a study of human T cells and chemical hapten exposure. The CDR3 runs to 11 residues. V lost 3 bases to trimming and J lost 2 bases, with 2 bases between them. From germline, CDR1 is SGHKS and CDR2 YYEKEE (reference sequence). Study-wide points: PT1 expanded TCR numbers tracked positively with patch test score.

TCRdb independently ran MiXCR on the RACE reads; one entry per CDR3 protein. This sample has over 100,000 distinct CDR3 sequences, with roughly 9% found just once. This clonotype was counted ten times or more. Its antigen remains unknown. Noted time point: patch test 2, 6 weeks after DPC sensitization. Documented treatment: therapeutic diphenylcyclopropenone sensitization with weekly scalp DPC. The sequence derives from a middle-aged woman with alopecia areata. Some clones in this sample may be carry-over from other donors' samples. The gene calls are TRBV5-5 and TRBJ1-2; D is undetermined. Sequencing was performed on whole blood, taken in connection with sensitization to the hapten diphenylcyclopropenone (DPC). For the CDR3, the DNA is TGTGCCAGCAGCTCAAACTATGGCTACACCTTC. Its protein is CASSSNYGYTF.